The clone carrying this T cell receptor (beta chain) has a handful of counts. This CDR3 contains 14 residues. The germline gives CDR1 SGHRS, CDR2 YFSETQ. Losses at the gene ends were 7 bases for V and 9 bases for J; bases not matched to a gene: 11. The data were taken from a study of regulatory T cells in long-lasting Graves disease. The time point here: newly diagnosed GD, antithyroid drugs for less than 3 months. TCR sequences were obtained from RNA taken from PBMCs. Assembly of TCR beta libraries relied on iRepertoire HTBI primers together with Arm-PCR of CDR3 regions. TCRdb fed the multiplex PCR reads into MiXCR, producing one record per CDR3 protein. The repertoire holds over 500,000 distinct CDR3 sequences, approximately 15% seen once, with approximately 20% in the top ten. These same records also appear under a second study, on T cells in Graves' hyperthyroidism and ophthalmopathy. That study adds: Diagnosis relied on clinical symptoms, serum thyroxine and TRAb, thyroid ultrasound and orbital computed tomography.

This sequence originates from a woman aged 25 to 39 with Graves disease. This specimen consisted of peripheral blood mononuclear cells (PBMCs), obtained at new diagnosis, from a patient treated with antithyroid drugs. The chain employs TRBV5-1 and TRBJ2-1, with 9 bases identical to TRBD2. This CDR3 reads CASRLLAGKVEQFF. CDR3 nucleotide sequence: TGCGCCAGCCGTTTGCTAGCGGGAAAGGTTGAGCAGTTCTTC.